This paragraph covers one T cell receptor beta chain sequence. Its antigen is as yet unknown. One end of the junction is discordant with germline, which a read error may explain. Other nucleotide sequences from this sample produce the same CDR3. The germline V gene has CDR1 SNHLY and CDR2 FYNNEI. CDR3 length equals 12 residues. Ipilimumab, 1 mg/kg, started 14 to 28 days after autologous transplant. Through week 26, nivolumab 3 mg/kg IV was given weeks 1, 4, 7, 10, then biweekly. Libraries were prepared by immunoSEQ multiplex PCR; TCRdb keeps only in-frame clonotypes and omits some of them. In the table there are fewer than 25,000 clones, about 81% of which are singletons. The data were obtained in a study of ipilimumab plus nivolumab after autologous stem cell transplantation. Study-level background: The DLBCL group included primary refractory and relapsed cases.

Overall study findings and caveats: TCR repertoire, Treg phenotype and gut microbiota reportedly support more study of this approach.

The sequenced sample was PBMCs, obtained in a trial of ipilimumab plus nivolumab as post-transplant consolidation. The chain combines TRBV2 with TRBJ2-7; no clear D gene. The receptor was derived from a male donor with diffuse large B-cell lymphoma. CDR3 coding DNA: TGTGCTAGCAGTGAGTATTGGGGCGAGCAGTACTTC. Protein: CASSEYWGEQYF.